A single T cell receptor (beta chain) is shown here with its context. The assay was immunoSEQ multiplex PCR, and TCRdb's table has in-frame clones only and misses some. The sample has about 68,000 clones, around 88% seen once. Followed longitudinally, the Seattle patients had been enrolled during active infection. The V end lost 8 bases, the J end lost 0 bases, and 11 bases lay between the germline ends. CDR3 size: 14 residues. CDR1 is LNHDA and CDR2 is SQIVND in the germline V gene (reference sequence). This record belongs to a study of blood T cell repertoires in COVID-19. This receptor was obtained from a man of 80 years or more with COVID-19, enrolled during active disease. The specimen was peripheral blood. The chain recombines TRBV19 with TRBJ2-4, with a possible D match to TRBD1 (5 bases). The CDR3 region has the DNA TGTGCCAGTCTGAATCAGGGAGCCAAAAACATTCAGTACTTC. It yields the protein CASLNQGAKNIQYF.